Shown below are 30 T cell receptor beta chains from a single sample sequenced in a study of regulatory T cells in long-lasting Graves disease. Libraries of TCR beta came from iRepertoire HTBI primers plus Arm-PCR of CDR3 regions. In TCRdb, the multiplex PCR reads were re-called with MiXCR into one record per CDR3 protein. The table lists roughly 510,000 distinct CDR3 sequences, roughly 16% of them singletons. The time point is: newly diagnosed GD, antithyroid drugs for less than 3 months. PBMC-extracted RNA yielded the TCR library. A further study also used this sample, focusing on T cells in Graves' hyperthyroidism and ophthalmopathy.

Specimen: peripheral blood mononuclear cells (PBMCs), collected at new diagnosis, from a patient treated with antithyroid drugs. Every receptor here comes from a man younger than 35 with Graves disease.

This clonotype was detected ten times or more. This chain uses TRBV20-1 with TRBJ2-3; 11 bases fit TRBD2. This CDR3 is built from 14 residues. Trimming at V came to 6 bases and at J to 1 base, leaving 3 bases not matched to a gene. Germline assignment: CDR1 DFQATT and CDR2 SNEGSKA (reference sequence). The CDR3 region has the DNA TGCAGTGCCTCACTAGCGGGAGGCACAGATACGCAGTATTTT. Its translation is CSASLAGGTDTQYF.

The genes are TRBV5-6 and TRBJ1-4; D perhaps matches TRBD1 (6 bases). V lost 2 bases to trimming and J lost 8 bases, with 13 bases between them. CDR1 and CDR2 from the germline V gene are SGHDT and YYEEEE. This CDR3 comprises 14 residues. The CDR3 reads CASSFRDTVEKLFF. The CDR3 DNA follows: TGTGCCAGCAGCTTCCGGGACACCGTAGAAAAACTGTTTTTT.

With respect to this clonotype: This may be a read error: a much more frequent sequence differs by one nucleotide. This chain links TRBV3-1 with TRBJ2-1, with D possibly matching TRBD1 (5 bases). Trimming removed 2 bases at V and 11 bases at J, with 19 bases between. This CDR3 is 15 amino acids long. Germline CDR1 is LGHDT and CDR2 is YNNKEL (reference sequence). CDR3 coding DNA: TGTGCCAGCAGCCAAATCAGTCAGGGCTTCGATAAGCAGTTCTTC. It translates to CASSQISQGFDKQFF.

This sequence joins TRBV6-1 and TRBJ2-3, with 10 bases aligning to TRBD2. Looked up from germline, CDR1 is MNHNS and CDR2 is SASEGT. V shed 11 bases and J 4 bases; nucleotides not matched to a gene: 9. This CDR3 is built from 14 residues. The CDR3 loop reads CASLAGVSSDTQYF. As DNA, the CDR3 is TGTGCCTCCCTAGCGGGAGTAAGTTCAGATACGCAGTATTTT.

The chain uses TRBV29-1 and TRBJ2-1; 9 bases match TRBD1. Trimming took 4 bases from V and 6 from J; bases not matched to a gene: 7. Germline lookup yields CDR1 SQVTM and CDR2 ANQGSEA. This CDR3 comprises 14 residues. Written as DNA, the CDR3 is TGCAGCGTTGCGTTTAGGACAGGGGTCAATGAGCAGTTCTTC. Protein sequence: CSVAFRTGVNEQFF.

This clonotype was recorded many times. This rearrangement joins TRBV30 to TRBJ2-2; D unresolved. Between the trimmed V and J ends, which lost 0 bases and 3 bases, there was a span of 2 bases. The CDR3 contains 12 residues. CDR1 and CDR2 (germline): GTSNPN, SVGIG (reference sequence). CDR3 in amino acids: CAWSVDTGELFF. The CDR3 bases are TGTGCCTGGAGTGTCGACACCGGGGAGCTGTTTTTT.

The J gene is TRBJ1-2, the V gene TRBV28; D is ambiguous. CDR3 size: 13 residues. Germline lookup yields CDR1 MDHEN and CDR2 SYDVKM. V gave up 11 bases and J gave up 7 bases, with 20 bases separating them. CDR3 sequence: CAGSGFGITGYTF. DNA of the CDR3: TGTGCCGGGTCGGGGTTCGGAATCACTGGCTACACCTTC.

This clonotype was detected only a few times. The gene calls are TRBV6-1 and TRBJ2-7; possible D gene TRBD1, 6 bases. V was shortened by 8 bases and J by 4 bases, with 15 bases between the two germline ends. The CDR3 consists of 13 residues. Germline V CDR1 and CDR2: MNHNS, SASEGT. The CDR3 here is CASQQGTQYEQYF. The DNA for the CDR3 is TGTGCCAGCCAACAGGGAACGCAGTACGAGCAGTACTTC.

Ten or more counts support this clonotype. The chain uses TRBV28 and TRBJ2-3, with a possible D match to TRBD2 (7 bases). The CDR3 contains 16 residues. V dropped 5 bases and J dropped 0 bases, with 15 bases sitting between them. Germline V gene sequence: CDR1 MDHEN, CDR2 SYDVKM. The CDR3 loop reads CASSQWAGASTDTQYF. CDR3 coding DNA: TGTGCCAGCAGTCAGTGGGCGGGGGCCAGCACAGATACGCAGTATTTT.

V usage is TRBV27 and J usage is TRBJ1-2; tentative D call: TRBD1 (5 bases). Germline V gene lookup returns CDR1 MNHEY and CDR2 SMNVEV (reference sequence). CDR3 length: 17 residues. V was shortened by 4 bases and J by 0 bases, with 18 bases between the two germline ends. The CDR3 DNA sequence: TGTGCCAGCAGTTCCCTCGGGGTTCAAGGGGCTAACTATGGCTACACCTTC. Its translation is CASSSLGVQGANYGYTF.

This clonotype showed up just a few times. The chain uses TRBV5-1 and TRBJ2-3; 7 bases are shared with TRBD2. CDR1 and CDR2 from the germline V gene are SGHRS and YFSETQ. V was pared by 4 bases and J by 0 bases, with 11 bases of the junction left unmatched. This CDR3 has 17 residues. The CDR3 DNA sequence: TGCGCCAGCAGCAGAGGGGCGGCGGGGGTCAGCACAGATACGCAGTATTTT. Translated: CASSRGAAGVSTDTQYF.

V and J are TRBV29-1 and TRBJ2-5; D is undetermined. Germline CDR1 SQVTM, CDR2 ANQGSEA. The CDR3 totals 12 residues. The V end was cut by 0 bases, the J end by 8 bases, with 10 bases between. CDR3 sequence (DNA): TGCAGCGTTGAAGATCGCCTAGGAACCCAGTACTTC. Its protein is CSVEDRLGTQYF.

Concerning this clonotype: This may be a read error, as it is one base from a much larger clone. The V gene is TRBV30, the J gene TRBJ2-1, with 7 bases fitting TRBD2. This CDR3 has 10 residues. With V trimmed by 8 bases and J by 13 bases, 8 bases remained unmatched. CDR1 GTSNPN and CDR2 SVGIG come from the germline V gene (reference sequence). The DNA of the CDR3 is TGTGCCAGGTGGGGGGGACGACAGTTCTTC. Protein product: CARWGGRQFF.

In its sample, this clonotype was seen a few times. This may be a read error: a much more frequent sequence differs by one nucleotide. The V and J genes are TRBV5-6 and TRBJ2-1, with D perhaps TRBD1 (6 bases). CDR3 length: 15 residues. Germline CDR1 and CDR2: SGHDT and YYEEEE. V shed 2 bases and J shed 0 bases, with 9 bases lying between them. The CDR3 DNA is TGTGCCAGCAGCTTTCTACAGGGCTCCTACAATGAGCAGTTCTTC. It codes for CASSFLQGSYNEQFF.

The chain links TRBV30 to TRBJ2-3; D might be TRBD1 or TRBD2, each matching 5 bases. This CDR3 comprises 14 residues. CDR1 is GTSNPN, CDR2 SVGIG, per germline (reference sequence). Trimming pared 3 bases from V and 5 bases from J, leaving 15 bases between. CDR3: CAWRVFGGGDTQYF. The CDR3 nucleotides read TGTGCCTGGAGGGTATTTGGTGGGGGAGATACGCAGTATTTT.

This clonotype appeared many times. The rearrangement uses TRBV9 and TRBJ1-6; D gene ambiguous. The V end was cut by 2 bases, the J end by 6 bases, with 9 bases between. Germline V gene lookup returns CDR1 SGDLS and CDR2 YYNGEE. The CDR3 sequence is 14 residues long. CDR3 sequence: CASSVRSSNSPLHF. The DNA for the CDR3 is TGTGCCAGCAGCGTGCGATCCAGTAATTCACCCCTCCACTTT.

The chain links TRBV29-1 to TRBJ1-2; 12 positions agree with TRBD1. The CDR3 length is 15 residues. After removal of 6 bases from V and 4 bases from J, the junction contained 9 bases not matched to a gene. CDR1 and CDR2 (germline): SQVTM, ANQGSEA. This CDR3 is CSVGTGGDSFYGYTF. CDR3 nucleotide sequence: TGCAGCGTGGGGACAGGGGGCGACAGTTTCTATGGCTACACCTTC.

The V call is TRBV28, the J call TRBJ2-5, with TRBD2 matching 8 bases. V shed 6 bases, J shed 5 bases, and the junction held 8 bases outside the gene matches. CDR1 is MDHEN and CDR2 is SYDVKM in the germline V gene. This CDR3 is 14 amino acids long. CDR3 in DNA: TGTGCCAGCAGCCCGGGACGGGGGGGGGAGACCCAGTACTTC. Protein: CASSPGRGGETQYF.

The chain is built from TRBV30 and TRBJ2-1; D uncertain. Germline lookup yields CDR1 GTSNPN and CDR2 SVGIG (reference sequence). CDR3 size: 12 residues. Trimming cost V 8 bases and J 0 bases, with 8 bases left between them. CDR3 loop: CALGPSYNEQFF. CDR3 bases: TGTGCCCTAGGGCCCTCCTACAATGAGCAGTTCTTC.

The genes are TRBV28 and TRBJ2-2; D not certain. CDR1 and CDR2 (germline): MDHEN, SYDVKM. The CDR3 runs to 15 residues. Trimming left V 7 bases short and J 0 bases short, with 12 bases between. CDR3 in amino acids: CASNLAETNTGELFF. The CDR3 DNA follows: TGTGCCAGCAATCTGGCAGAGACGAACACCGGGGAGCTGTTTTTT.

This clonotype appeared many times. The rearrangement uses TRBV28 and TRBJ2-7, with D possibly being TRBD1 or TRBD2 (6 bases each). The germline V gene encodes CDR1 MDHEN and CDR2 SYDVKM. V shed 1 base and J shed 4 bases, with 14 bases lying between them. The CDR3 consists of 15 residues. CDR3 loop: CASSLLRRGEYEQYF. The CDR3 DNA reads TGTGCCAGCAGTTTATTACGAAGGGGGGAGTACGAGCAGTACTTC.

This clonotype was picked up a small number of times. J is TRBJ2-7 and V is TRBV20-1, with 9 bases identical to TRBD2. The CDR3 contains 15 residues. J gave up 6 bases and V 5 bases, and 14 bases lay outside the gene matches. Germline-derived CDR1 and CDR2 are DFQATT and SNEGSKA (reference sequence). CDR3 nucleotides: TGCAGTGCTTCGACTAGCGGAGGAACTGAGGGCGAGCAGTACTTC. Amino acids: CSASTSGGTEGEQYF.

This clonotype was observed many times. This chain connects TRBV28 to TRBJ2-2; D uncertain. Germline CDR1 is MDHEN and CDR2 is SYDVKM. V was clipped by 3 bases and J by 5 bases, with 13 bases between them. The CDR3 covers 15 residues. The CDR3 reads CASSFSSWETGELFF. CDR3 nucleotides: TGTGCCAGCAGTTTTTCGTCGTGGGAAACCGGGGAGCTGTTTTTT.

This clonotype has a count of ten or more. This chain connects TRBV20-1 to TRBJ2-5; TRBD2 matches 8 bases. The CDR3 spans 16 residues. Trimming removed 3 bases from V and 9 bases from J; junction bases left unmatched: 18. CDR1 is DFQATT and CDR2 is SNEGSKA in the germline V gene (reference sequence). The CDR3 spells CSASRPGSGRLEAQYF. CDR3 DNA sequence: TGCAGTGCTAGCCGCCCTGGGAGCGGGAGACTCGAGGCCCAGTACTTC.

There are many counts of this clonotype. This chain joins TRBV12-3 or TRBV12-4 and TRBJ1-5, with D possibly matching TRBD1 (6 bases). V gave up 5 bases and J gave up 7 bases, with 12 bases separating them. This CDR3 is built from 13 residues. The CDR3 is CASSTPGAQPQHF. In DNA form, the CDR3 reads TGTGCCAGCAGTACGCCAGGGGCCCAGCCCCAGCATTTT.

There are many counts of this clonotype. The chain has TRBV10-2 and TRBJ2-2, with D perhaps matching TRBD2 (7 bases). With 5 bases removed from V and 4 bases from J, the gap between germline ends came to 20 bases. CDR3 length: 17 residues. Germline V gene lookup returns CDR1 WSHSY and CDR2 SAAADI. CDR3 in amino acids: CASSQGTGGLVTGELFF. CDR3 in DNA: TGCGCCAGCAGTCAAGGCACCGGGGGGCTGGTCACCGGGGAGCTGTTTTTT.

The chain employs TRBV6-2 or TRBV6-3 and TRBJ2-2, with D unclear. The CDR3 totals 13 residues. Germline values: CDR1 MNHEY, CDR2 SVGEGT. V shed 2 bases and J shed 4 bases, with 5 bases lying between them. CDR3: CASSYAATGELFF. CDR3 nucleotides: TGTGCCAGCAGTTACGCCGCCACCGGGGAGCTGTTTTTT.

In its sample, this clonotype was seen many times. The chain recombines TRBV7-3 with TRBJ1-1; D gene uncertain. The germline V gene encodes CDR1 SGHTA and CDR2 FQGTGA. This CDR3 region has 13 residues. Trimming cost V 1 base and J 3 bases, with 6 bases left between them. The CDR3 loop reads CASSLKGDTEAFF. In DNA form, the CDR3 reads TGTGCCAGCAGCTTAAAAGGAGACACTGAAGCTTTCTTT.

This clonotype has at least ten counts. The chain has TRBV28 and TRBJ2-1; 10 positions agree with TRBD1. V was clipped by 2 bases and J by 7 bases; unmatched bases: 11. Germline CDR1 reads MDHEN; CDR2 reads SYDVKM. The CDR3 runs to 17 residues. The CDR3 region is CASSLGGGQGKWNEQFF. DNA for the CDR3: TGTGCCAGCAGTTTAGGGGGGGGACAGGGGAAGTGGAATGAGCAGTTCTTC.

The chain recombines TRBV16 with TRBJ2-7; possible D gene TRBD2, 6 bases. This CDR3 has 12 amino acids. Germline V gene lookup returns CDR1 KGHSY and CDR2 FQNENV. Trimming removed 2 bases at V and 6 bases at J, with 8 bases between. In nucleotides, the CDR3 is TGTGCCAGCAGCCAAACTAGCTTCGAGCAGTACTTC. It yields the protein CASSQTSFEQYF. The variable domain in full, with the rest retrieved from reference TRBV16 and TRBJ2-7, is GEEVAQTPKHLVRGEGQKAKLYCAPIKGHSYVFWYQQVLKNEFKFLISFQNENVFDETGMPKERFSAKCLPNSPCSLEIQATKLEDSAVYFCASSQTSFEQYFGPGTRLTVT.